Listed below are T cell receptor beta chains from one sample, sequenced in a study of blood T cell repertoires in COVID-19. Clones were sequenced by immunoSEQ multiplex PCR, and TCRdb holds only the in-frame ones, with some missing. The sample contains roughly 52,000 clones, around 83% of which appear only once. Sequenced material: peripheral blood. These receptors all stem from a human donor in a cohort sampled during active COVID-19. CDR3s include the opening cysteine and the closing phenylalanine or tryptophan. D genes are given only for firm matches. The listing skips clone size in some rows; elsewhere it reads once, few, many or a size class.

-,TRBV19,-,TRBJ2-3,CASSVQRSSTDTQYF,TGTGCCAGTAGTGTCCAGCGCTCTAGCACAGATACGCAGTATTTT
many,TRBV30,TRBD1,TRBJ1-6,CAWSVSPGQSPLHF,TGTGCCTGGAGTGTTAGCCCGGGACAGTCACCCCTCCACTTT
-,TRBV6-5,-,TRBJ2-2,CATRQGAGNTGELFF,TGTGCCACCCGCCAAGGGGCAGGGAACACCGGGGAGCTGTTTTTT
few,TRBV27,-,TRBJ1-2,CASVEGYGYTF,TGTGCCAGCGTCGAGGGCTATGGCTACACCTTC
-,TRBV6-5,-,TRBJ1-1,CASSLWGDTEAFF,TGTGCCAGCAGTTTATGGGGGGACACTGAAGCTTTCTTT
few,TRBV7-8,-,TRBJ1-6,CASSLGEGTKSPLHF,TGTGCCAGCAGCTTAGGCGAGGGAACTAAGTCACCCCTCCACTTT
few,TRBV5-1,TRBD1,TRBJ1-6,CASSWGLGQGNSPLHF,TGCGCCAGCAGCTGGGGTTTGGGACAGGGGAATTCACCCCTCCACTTT
-,TRBV12-3/TRBV12-4,-,TRBJ1-2,CASSLGGGGYTF,TGTGCCAGCAGCCTTGGGGGCGGGGGCTACACCTTC
-,TRBV4-1,TRBD1,TRBJ1-5,CASSRTGGRGQPQHF,TGCGCCAGCAGCCGCACAGGGGGCCGGGGTCAGCCCCAGCATTTT
-,TRBV18,-,TRBJ2-7,CASSPPSLPYEQYF,TGTGCCAGCTCACCACCTTCTCTACCCTACGAGCAGTACTTC
-,TRBV6-6,TRBD1,TRBJ1-5,CASIVGRGRQPQHF,TGTGCCAGCATCGTGGGAAGGGGGCGTCAGCCCCAGCATTTT
-,TRBV6-6,TRBD1,TRBJ1-1,CASSRQGGGITEAFF,TGTGCCAGCAGTCGACAGGGAGGGGGGATCACTGAAGCTTTCTTT
-,TRBV5-1,TRBD2,TRBJ2-1,CASSLLPGGSGNEQFF,TGCGCCAGCAGCTTACTCCCGGGGGGATCCGGCAATGAGCAGTTCTTC
-,TRBV24-1,-,TRBJ1-3,CATSDVRGAIYF,TGTGCCACCAGTGATGTCAGGGGCGCCATATATTTT
-,TRBV2,-,TRBJ1-2,CASKFQDYGYTF,TGTGCCAGCAAATTCCAGGACTATGGCTACACCTTC
-,TRBV20-1,-,TRBJ1-1,CSAYYRAEAFF,TGCAGTGCTTACTACAGGGCTGAAGCTTTCTTT
-,TRBV5-1,TRBD1,TRBJ2-1,CASSSGQGWYNEQFF,TGCGCCAGCAGCTCAGGACAGGGTTGGTACAATGAGCAGTTCTTC
-,TRBV2,-,TRBJ2-5,CASSVETSRKTQYF,TGTGCCAGCAGTGTAGAGACTAGTCGAAAGACCCAGTACTTC
-,TRBV5-6,TRBD2,TRBJ2-3,CASTFFGLAGVTDTQYF,TGTGCCAGCACATTCTTCGGACTAGCGGGGGTCACAGATACGCAGTATTTT
few,TRBV5-5,TRBD2,TRBJ2-3,CASSRGTSGGAGSADTQYF,TGTGCCAGCAGCCGCGGGACTAGCGGGGGGGCCGGTTCCGCAGATACGCAGTATTTT
-,TRBV7-8,-,TRBJ2-7,CASSLGLAYEQYF,TGTGCCAGCAGCTTAGGACTAGCCTACGAGCAGTACTTC
-,TRBV19,TRBD1,TRBJ2-7,CASRLTGGSYEQYF,TGTGCCAGTAGACTGACAGGGGGATCCTACGAGCAGTACTTC
-,TRBV6-1,TRBD1,TRBJ1-2,CASSAWVRTGTVNYGYTF,TGTGCCAGCAGTGCCTGGGTCCGGACCGGGACAGTCAACTATGGCTACACCTTC
-,TRBV24-1,TRBD2,TRBJ2-2,CATSDLVAGRVNTGELFF,TGTGCCACCAGTGATTTGGTCGCAGGGAGGGTAAACACCGGGGAGCTGTTTTTT
few,TRBV3-1/TRBV3-2,TRBD2,TRBJ2-1,CASSQVLAGGYNEQFF,TGTGCCAGCAGCCAAGTGTTAGCGGGGGGATACAATGAGCAGTTCTTC
-,TRBV9,-,TRBJ2-2,CASSEAIDTGELFF,TGTGCCAGCAGCGAAGCGATTGACACCGGGGAGCTGTTTTTT
-,TRBV29-1,TRBD1,TRBJ2-5,CSVRQGQTQYF,TGCAGCGTCAGACAGGGCCAGACCCAGTACTTC
-,TRBV6-6,TRBD2,TRBJ2-7,CASSAPRGGSSYEQYF,TGTGCCAGCAGTGCCCCACGTGGCGGGAGCTCCTACGAGCAGTACTTC
-,TRBV25-1,-,TRBJ1-2,CASSDPSGYGYTF,TGTGCCAGCAGTGACCCAAGCGGCTATGGCTACACCTTC
-,TRBV10-3,-,TRBJ1-6,CAIRVDLNSPLHF,TGTGCCATCCGGGTTGACCTTAATTCACCCCTCCACTTT
-,TRBV5-4,-,TRBJ1-6,CASSLSQGLNSPLHF,TGTGCCAGCAGCTTGTCCCAGGGGTTAAATTCACCCCTCCACTTT
few,TRBV12-3/TRBV12-4,TRBD1,TRBJ1-5,CASSSGQNQPQHF,TGTGCCAGCAGTTCGGGACAGAATCAGCCCCAGCATTTT
-,TRBV11-2,-,TRBJ2-3,CASSSWGLAEDTQYF,TGTGCCAGCAGCTCTTGGGGGCTAGCGGAAGATACGCAGTATTTT
-,TRBV7-8,-,TRBJ2-5,CASSPLVGRKQETQYF,TGTGCCAGCAGCCCCCTAGTTGGGAGGAAACAAGAGACCCAGTACTTC
-,TRBV19,TRBD1,TRBJ1-1,CASRGAAADREEAFF,TGTGCCAGTAGAGGGGCAGCTGCGGACAGGGAGGAAGCTTTCTTT
once,TRBV2,TRBD1,TRBJ1-3,CASRVGQAGNTIYF,TGTGCCAGCAGAGTCGGACAGGCTGGAAACACCATATATTTT
-,TRBV2,TRBD1,TRBJ1-2,CASSEAEQGGSYTF,TGTGCCAGCAGTGAAGCGGAACAGGGGGGCAGCTACACCTTC
-,TRBV27,-,TRBJ2-7,CASSFRGSEQYF,TGTGCCAGCAGTTTTCGGGGTAGCGAGCAGTACTTC
-,TRBV7-2,TRBD2,TRBJ2-3,CASRSLGRTSGQDTQYF,TGTGCCAGCAGATCACTAGGCCGGACTAGCGGACAGGATACGCAGTATTTT
-,TRBV2,-,TRBJ2-7,CASSASGYEQYF,TGTGCCAGCAGTGCGTCCGGCTACGAGCAGTACTTC
-,TRBV5-1,TRBD1,TRBJ2-7,CASRTGQGVRYEQYF,TGCGCCAGCCGAACCGGACAGGGGGTAAGGTACGAGCAGTACTTC
-,TRBV5-4,-,TRBJ2-3,CASSFFQGPTDTQYF,TGTGCCAGCAGCTTTTTTCAGGGCCCGACGGATACGCAGTATTTT
once,TRBV5-4,TRBD1,TRBJ2-1,CASSDPDRVEQFF,TGTGCCAGCAGCGATCCTGACAGGGTCGAGCAGTTCTTC
-,TRBV30,TRBD1,TRBJ1-3,CAWVQGARGNTIYF,TGTGCCTGGGTACAGGGGGCGAGGGGAAACACCATATATTTT
-,TRBV5-4,TRBD2,TRBJ2-5,CASSRLAGGIEGAETQYF,TGTGCCAGCAGCCGACTAGCGGGGGGAATAGAGGGGGCGGAGACCCAGTACTTC
few,TRBV9,TRBD2,TRBJ2-7,CASSVTTSGVYEQYF,TGTGCCAGCAGCGTAACTACTAGCGGGGTGTACGAGCAGTACTTC
-,TRBV10-3,TRBD1,TRBJ2-7,CAIQQGAHSYEQYF,TGTGCCATTCAACAGGGGGCCCACTCCTACGAGCAGTACTTC
-,TRBV19,TRBD1,TRBJ2-7,CASGQETRPYEQYF,TGTGCCAGCGGACAGGAAACACGACCCTACGAGCAGTACTTC
-,TRBV27,TRBD1,TRBJ2-1,CASSLKGARNEQFF,TGTGCCAGCAGTTTAAAGGGGGCAAGGAATGAGCAGTTCTTC
-,TRBV3-1/TRBV3-2,TRBD2,TRBJ2-2,CASSHLLAGGPRGTGELFF,TGTGCCAGCAGCCACCTCCTAGCGGGGGGGCCCCGGGGCACCGGGGAGCTGTTTTTT
few,TRBV5-1,-,TRBJ1-5,CASSLGDSSNQPQHF,TGCGCCAGCAGCTTGGGGGACTCTAGCAATCAGCCCCAGCATTTT
-,TRBV27,TRBD1,TRBJ1-6,CASSAPGQGYSPLHF,TGTGCCAGCAGTGCCCCGGGACAGGGCTATTCACCCCTCCACTTT